This TCR beta chain was obtained from a study of T-cell memory formation after mild COVID-19. At the level of the study: Most TCR clusters belonged to a single donor.

CDR3 length: 16 residues. Germline lookup yields CDR1 MNHEY and CDR2 SVGEGT. V was clipped by 6 bases and J by 5 bases, with 20 bases between them. TCRdb re-analysed the 5' RACE reads in MiXCR, keeping a single row per CDR3 protein. Seen here are a few hundred thousand distinct CDR3 sequences, roughly 10% observed once, and the top ten hold around a fifth. Notes on the study in general: Contracting clones from day 15 to 85 had balanced CD4/CD8; later expanders favoured CD4+. Contracting CD4+ clones lay largely in CM and EM, with CD8+ ones residing in EMRA. Some clones that responded were present in memory (sampled pre-infection), which suggests cross-reactive memory joined.

Details on this clonotype: Its antigen is currently unknown.

This TCR derives from a young man who had mild COVID-19 (a few samples of this study predate the infection). Cell type and time point are not known. The rearrangement uses TRBV6-2 or TRBV6-3 and TRBJ1-5; D perhaps matches TRBD1 (6 bases). The sequencing sample was made of PBMCs or a T cell subset sorted from them (not recorded which). The CDR3 is CASRNPGHSLYQPQHF. The DNA for the CDR3 is TGTGCCAGCAGGAACCCGGGACACTCACTTTATCAGCCCCAGCATTTT.